Listed below are T cell receptor beta chains from one sample, sequenced in a study of cytomegalovirus exposure and HLA in healthy donors. Produced via immunoSEQ multiplex PCR; TCRdb's table is partial and in-frame only. The table has roughly 98,000 clones, approximately 72% seen once. Sequenced: PBMCs. The receptors were sampled from a female donor in good health and CMV-seropositive. Both conserved end residues are part of each CDR3. A D gene is named only where the DNA matches it firmly. Only some rows state a clone size, as once, few, many or a class for expanded clones.

j_call | d_call | v_call | clone_size | cdr3_nt | cdr3_aa
TRBJ2-1 | TRBD1 | TRBV11-2 | - | TGTGCCAGCAGCCCGGGACAGCCTCCTTTTCATGAGCAGTTCTTC | CASSPGQPPFHEQFF
TRBJ2-3 | - | TRBV28 | - | TGTGCCACAACCCCCCCAGCGGCAGATACGCAGTATTTT | CATTPPAADTQYF
TRBJ2-1 | - | TRBV7-9 | - | TGTGCCAGCAGCCTATCCAGGGGCAATGAGCAGTTCTTC | CASSLSRGNEQFF
TRBJ1-6 | TRBD1 | TRBV7-2 | - | TGTGCCAGCAGCTTTTTACAGGGACAGGGCTCCTATAATTCACCCCTCCACTTT | CASSFLQGQGSYNSPLHF
TRBJ2-3 | - | TRBV5-1 | - | TGCGCCAGCAGCCGGAGGGGACCTAGCACAGATACGCAGTATTTT | CASSRRGPSTDTQYF
TRBJ2-2 | - | TRBV5-4 | - | TGTGCCAGCAGTTTCGACACCGGGGAGCTGTTTTTT | CASSFDTGELFF
TRBJ2-1 | - | TRBV6-1 | - | TGTGCCAGCAGTGTAGGGGAATTTTACGACAATGAGCAGTTCTTC | CASSVGEFYDNEQFF
TRBJ2-7 | TRBD2 | TRBV5-6 | - | TGTGCCAGCAGCTTGTCAGGAGCGGGGGTCTACGAGCAGTACTTC | CASSLSGAGVYEQYF
TRBJ1-3 | TRBD1 | TRBV5-6 | - | TGTGCCAGCTCGGGGACAGGGGGAAACACCATATATTTT | CASSGTGGNTIYF
TRBJ1-1 | - | TRBV18 | once | TGTGCCAGCTCAATAGGACAGAAGGGCACTGAAGCTTTCTTT | CASSIGQKGTEAFF
TRBJ2-7 | TRBD2 | TRBV28 | - | TGTGCCAGCAGTTCCATTTGGGGACTAGCGGGACTAGCCTACGAGCAGTACTTC | CASSSIWGLAGLAYEQYF
TRBJ2-2 | - | TRBV4-2 | - | TGTGCCAGCAGCCAACAAGGGGTCGGGGAGGACACCGGGGAGCTGTTTTTT | CASSQQGVGEDTGELFF
TRBJ1-1 | - | TRBV18 | - | TGTGCCAGCTCAGCAGGGGATAACACTGAAGCTTTCTTT | CASSAGDNTEAFF
TRBJ2-1 | TRBD1 | TRBV6-4 | - | TGTGCCAGCGGAACAGGGGGCGGCTCCTACAATGAGCAGTTCTTC | CASGTGGGSYNEQFF
TRBJ1-4 | - | TRBV28 | - | TGTGCGACTCGGACAGCGAGGGGAAAACTGTTTTTT | CATRTARGKLFF
TRBJ1-4 | - | TRBV29-1 | - | TGCAGCGTAGACAAGGGGGATGAAAAACTGTTTTTT | CSVDKGDEKLFF
TRBJ2-7 | - | TRBV7-6 | - | TGTGCCAGCAGCTTAGGGGGACAATACGAGCAGTACTTC | CASSLGGQYEQYF
TRBJ2-6 | - | TRBV2 | few | TGTGCCAGCAGACTGCGGGGCCTCTCTGGGGCCAACGTCCTGACTTTC | CASRLRGLSGANVLTF
TRBJ1-2 | - | TRBV7-9 | - | TGTGCCAGCAGCTTAGACTACTTCGGGAGCGACGAGGGCTACACCTTC | CASSLDYFGSDEGYTF
TRBJ1-1 | TRBD1 | TRBV4-3 | - | TGCGCCAGCAGCCAAGATGCGGGACAGGCGAACACTGAAGCTTTCTTT | CASSQDAGQANTEAFF
TRBJ2-7 | TRBD2 | TRBV9 | few | TGTGCCAGCAGCGCCCACGCCGGGACTAGCTCCTACGAGCAGTACTTC | CASSAHAGTSSYEQYF
TRBJ1-5 | - | TRBV4-1 | few | TGCGCCAGCAGCCAAGAGCCCCTAGGGACTGCCGTTCGGCCCCAGCATTTT | CASSQEPLGTAVRPQHF
TRBJ2-7 | TRBD2 | TRBV4-3 | - | TGCGCCAGCAAACCAAGTCAGGGAGGGAGCTACGAGCAGTACTTC | CASKPSQGGSYEQYF
TRBJ2-1 | - | TRBV11-2 | - | TGTGCCAGCAGCTTGCAAAGCCGGACTCTTAACAATGAGCAGTTCTTC | CASSLQSRTLNNEQFF
TRBJ2-1 | - | TRBV11-2 | - | TGTGCCAGCAGCTTATCCGGGGGGCCTTGGGATGAGCAGTTCTTC | CASSLSGGPWDEQFF